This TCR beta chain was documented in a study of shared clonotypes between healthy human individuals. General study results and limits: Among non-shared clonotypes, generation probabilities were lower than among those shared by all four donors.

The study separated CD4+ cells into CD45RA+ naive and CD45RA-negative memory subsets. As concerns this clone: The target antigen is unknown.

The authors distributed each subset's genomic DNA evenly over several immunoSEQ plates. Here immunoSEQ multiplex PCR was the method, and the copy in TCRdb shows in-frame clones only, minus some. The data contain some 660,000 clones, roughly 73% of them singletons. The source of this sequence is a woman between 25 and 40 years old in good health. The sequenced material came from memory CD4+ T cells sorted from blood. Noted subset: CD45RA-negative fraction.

This chain's CDR3 is CASSYRGGGGTTREQYF. DNA for the CDR3: TGTGCCAGCAGCTACCGGGGAGGGGGAGGAACAACGCGCGAGCAGTACTTC. The V call is TRBV11-2, the J call TRBJ2-7; D might be TRBD2 (7 bases). This CDR3 region has 17 residues. The V gene lost 4 bases and the J gene lost 6 bases, with 25 bases spanning the gap. The V gene's germline CDR1 is SGHAT and CDR2 FQNNGV.